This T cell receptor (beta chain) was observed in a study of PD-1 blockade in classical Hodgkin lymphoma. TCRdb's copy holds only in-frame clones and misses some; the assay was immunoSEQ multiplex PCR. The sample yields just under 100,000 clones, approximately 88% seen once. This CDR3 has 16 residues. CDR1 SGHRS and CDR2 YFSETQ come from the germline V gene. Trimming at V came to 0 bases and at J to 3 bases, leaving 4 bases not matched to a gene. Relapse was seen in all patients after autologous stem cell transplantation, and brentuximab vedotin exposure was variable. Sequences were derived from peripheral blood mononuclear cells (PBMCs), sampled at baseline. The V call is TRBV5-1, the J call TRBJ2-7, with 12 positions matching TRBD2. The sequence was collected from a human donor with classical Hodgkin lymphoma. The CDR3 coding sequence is TGCGCCAGCAGCTTGGCCGCACTAGCGGGAGGCTACGAGCAGTACTTC. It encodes CASSLAALAGGYEQYF. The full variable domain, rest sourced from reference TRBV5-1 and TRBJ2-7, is KAGVTQTPRYLIKTRGQQVTLSCSPISGHRSVSWYQQTPGQGLQFLFEYFSETQRNKGNFPGRFSGRQFSNSRSEMNVSTLELGDSALYLCASSLAALAGGYEQYFGPGTRLTVT.